Included here is one T cell receptor beta chain sequence, with context. Its specificity is unknown. Sequencing used immunoSEQ multiplex PCR; TCRdb keeps in-frame clones, though not all of them. The sample holds some 49,000 clones, 60% to 85% seen once. This specimen belongs to a study of T cell responses to AZD1222 COVID-19 vaccine. General study findings and limits: It should be noted that donors were predominantly white British and more often female, and clonal diversity was possibly underestimated.

CDR3 length equals 15 residues. The germline CDR1 and CDR2 sequences are SGDLS and YYNGEE. V dropped 4 bases and J dropped 3; count of bases not matched to a gene: 7. The chain links TRBV9 to TRBJ2-1; TRBD1 agrees at 7 bases. Sequencing used peripheral blood, obtained on day 0 of AZD1222 vaccination. This TCR came from an adult in good health. CDR3 sequence reads: CASSTQQGFYNEQFF. The CDR3 DNA reads as TGTGCCAGCAGCACTCAACAGGGGTTCTACAATGAGCAGTTCTTC.